The clone carrying this TCR beta chain has at least ten counts. The antigen remains unidentified. The sample comes from a study of T cells in Graves' hyperthyroidism and ophthalmopathy. Study results and limitations: The majority of expanded thyroid clonotypes above 0.001 also appeared in blood.

Regions amplified from RNA transcripts were the TCR beta CDR3 regions. HTBI primers were the set used in a first-round RT-PCR of the TCR CDR3. TCRdb re-called the multiplex PCR reads with MiXCR, one entry per CDR3 protein. The sample yields around 580,000 distinct CDR3 sequences, roughly 50% seen once. Trimming stripped 4 bases from V and 5 bases from J, with 5 bases between. CDR3 length: 12 amino acids. Looked up from germline, CDR1 is MRHNA and CDR2 is SNTAGT. The sequence derives from a woman aged 18-29 years with Graves' hyperthyroidism. The V and J genes are TRBV6-4 and TRBJ2-2, with D possibly TRBD1 on 5 matching bases. Material: peripheral blood or thyroid tissue (not recorded which). CDR3 sequence reads: CASSAGTGELFF. CDR3 DNA sequence: TGTGCCAGCAGTGCAGGGACCGGGGAGCTGTTTTTT.